One and the same sample provided the 26 T cell receptor beta chains below, sequenced in a study of T cells in Graves' hyperthyroidism and ophthalmopathy (dated by TCRdb to the late 2010s). Libraries were built with multiplex PCR. For sequencing, an Illumina HiSeq 2000 was employed. TCR beta CDR3 regions were amplified from RNA transcripts. For the first round of RT-PCR on the TCR CDR3, the HTBI primer set was used together with the Qiagen OneStep RT-PCR kit. TCRdb reprocessed the public reads (quality trimming at Q25 with fastp, clone calling with MiXCR) and kept in-frame beta chains. Rows matching on CDR3 protein sequence are summarized as one entry with the most common DNA and genes. The sample contains hundreds of thousands of distinct CDR3 sequences, around 14% of them found a single time. The top ten hold roughly an eighth of the sample. The sequencing input was blood. These receptors were obtained from a woman under 30 with Graves' hyperthyroidism.

The table lists this clonotype with many counts. The V gene is TRBV2, the J gene TRBJ1-4, with TRBD1 as a possible D gene (5 bases). Between the trimmed V and J ends, which lost 6 bases and 6 bases, there was a span of 20 bases. The germline CDR1 and CDR2 sequences are SNHLY and FYNNEI. The CDR3 spans 16 residues. CDR3 sequence reads: CASRSGPGGAYEKLFF. The CDR3 DNA reads TGTGCCAGCAGGTCGGGACCTGGAGGGGCTTATGAAAAACTGTTTTTT.

In its sample, this clonotype was seen many times. V gene TRBV2 combines with J gene TRBJ1-5; possibly TRBD1 for D (5 bases). Trimming pared 4 bases from V and 3 bases from J, leaving 7 bases between. The germline V gene encodes CDR1 SNHLY and CDR2 FYNNEI. This CDR3 has 13 residues. CDR3: CASSGQNNQPQHF. The CDR3 nucleotides read TGTGCCAGCAGTGGACAGAACAATCAGCCCCAGCATTTT.

This clonotype came up many times. J is TRBJ1-2 and V is TRBV15; 8 positions agree with TRBD1. V was pared by 5 bases and J by 3 bases, with 8 bases of the junction left unmatched. This CDR3 has 15 residues. The germline gives CDR1 LNHNV, CDR2 YYDKDF (reference sequence). CDR3 bases: TGTGCCACCAGCGGCCGGACAGGGAAGGACTATGGCTACACCTTC. It translates to CATSGRTGKDYGYTF.

This clonotype was counted between two and nine times. The genes are TRBV4-1 and TRBJ2-7, with D possibly matching TRBD1 (5 bases). V lost 1 base and J lost 5, with 15 bases in between. This CDR3 has 15 amino acids. CDR1 and CDR2 from the germline V gene are MGHRA and YSYEKL. The CDR3: CASSQAQGPPHEQYF. CDR3 DNA: TGCGCCAGCAGCCAAGCGCAGGGCCCTCCCCACGAGCAGTACTTC.

The chain couples TRBV3-1 to TRBJ1-3, with 11 bases matching TRBD1. This CDR3 region has 14 residues. Germline V gives CDR1 LGHDT, CDR2 YNNKEL (reference sequence). V lost 3 bases, J lost 8 bases, and 3 bases stayed unmatched. This CDR3 is CASSQWTGGDTIYF. CDR3 coding DNA: TGTGCCAGCAGCCAGTGGACAGGGGGCGACACCATATATTTT.

This clonotype was counted a few times. This chain uses TRBV12-3 or TRBV12-4 with TRBJ1-3; unclear D gene. CDR3 size: 13 residues. V lost 8 bases and J lost 5, with 13 bases in between. CDR3 sequence (DNA): TGTGCCAGCGCAACCGCATTCCGAAACACCATATATTTT. This encodes CASATAFRNTIYF.

This clonotype was recorded at least ten times. The chain recombines TRBV7-8 with TRBJ2-7, with unresolved D. Per germline, CDR1 SGHVS and CDR2 FQNEAQ. V lost 5 bases and J 2 bases, leaving 19 bases between the germline ends. The CDR3 contains 16 residues. The CDR3 DNA is TGTGCCAGCAGCGGGATAGGGCGCAGTAACCCCTACGAGCAGTACTTC. Encoded protein: CASSGIGRSNPYEQYF.

This clonotype was recorded a few times. V is TRBV4-3 and J is TRBJ2-4; tentative D call: TRBD2 (7 bases). The ends were cut back, 2 bases at V and 0 bases at J, with 20 bases in the middle. Germline V gene sequence: CDR1 LGHNA, CDR2 YSLEER. This CDR3 region has 19 residues. The CDR3 bases are TGCGCCAGCAGCCAACGCCTAGCGGCAGGACAGCTAGCCAAAAACATTCAGTACTTC. The encoded protein is CASSQRLAAGQLAKNIQYF.

This clonotype was detected ten times or more. The V gene is TRBV20-1, the J gene TRBJ2-7; 7 bases align to TRBD1. J lost 2 bases, V lost 5 bases, and 6 bases had no gene match. Germline CDR1 DFQATT, CDR2 SNEGSKA (reference sequence). The CDR3 length is 13 residues. In DNA form, the CDR3 reads TGCAGTGCTTTCCCGACAGGGACCTACGAGCAGTACTTC. Protein sequence: CSAFPTGTYEQYF.

As for this clonotype: A much larger clone sits a single nucleotide away, making a read error possible. The chain joins TRBV10-3 to TRBJ2-1; 7 bases agree with TRBD1. The CDR3 extends over 14 amino acids. The V gene's germline CDR1 is ENHRY and CDR2 SYGVKD. The CDR3 DNA reads as TGTGCCATCGGTGACCCGACAGGGTACAATGAGCAGTTCTTC. Its protein is CAIGDPTGYNEQFF.

This clonotype was seen repeatedly, ten times or more. The chain joins TRBV5-1 to TRBJ1-1; TRBD1 is a possible D gene (6 bases). Germline CDR1 SGHRS, CDR2 YFSETQ. CDR3 length: 14 residues. V lost 0 bases, J lost 4 bases, and 10 bases lay in between. The CDR3 loop reads CASSLGSGVTEAFF. The DNA for the CDR3 is TGCGCCAGCAGCTTGGGGTCAGGGGTCACTGAAGCTTTCTTT.

To note about this clonotype: Just one base apart from a much larger clone, this may be a read error. The chain combines TRBV11-2 with TRBJ1-3; D is unresolved. V was trimmed by 4 bases and J by 3 bases, leaving 10 bases between them. Germline V CDR1 and CDR2: SGHAT, FQNNGV. This CDR3 contains 14 residues. In DNA, the CDR3 is TGTGCCAGCAGCTCCGGGGAGATTGGAAACACCATATATTTT. Encoded protein: CASSSGEIGNTIYF.

This clonotype was observed many times. This chain joins TRBV6-2 or TRBV6-3 and TRBJ1-6; 10 bases are shared with TRBD1. CDR3 length equals 16 residues. CDR1 is MNHEY and CDR2 is SVGEGT in the germline V gene. J lost 6 bases, V lost 0 bases, and 2 bases had no gene match. CDR3 in amino acids: CASSYSRDRGNSPLHF. CDR3 bases: TGTGCCAGCAGTTACTCGAGGGACAGGGGTAATTCACCCCTCCACTTT.

This clonotype showed up many times. V is TRBV20-1 and J is TRBJ2-1, with 11 bases lining up with TRBD2. V dropped 6 bases and J dropped 3; count of bases not matched to a gene: 7. The CDR3 consists of 15 residues. The germline V gene encodes CDR1 DFQATT and CDR2 SNEGSKA (reference sequence). The CDR3 spells CSAKWGTSGYNEQFF. The CDR3 DNA sequence: TGCAGTGCCAAATGGGGGACTAGCGGCTACAATGAGCAGTTCTTC.

The sample holds a few counts of this clonotype. The rearrangement joins TRBV2 to TRBJ1-5; D is possibly TRBD1 (6 bases). Trimming took 8 bases from V and 6 from J, leaving 26 bases between them. In germline, CDR1 is SNHLY, CDR2 FYNNEI. The CDR3 is made up of 17 amino acids. The chain's CDR3 is CASRLRGIDLGGQPQHF. Written as DNA, the CDR3 is TGTGCCAGCCGACTAAGGGGGATTGATCTGGGAGGTCAGCCCCAGCATTTT. Filled out from reference TRBV2 and TRBJ1-5, the complete variable domain reads EPEVTQTPSHQVTQMGQEVILRCVPISNHLYFYWYRQILGQKVEFLVSFYNNEISEKSEIFDDQFSVERPDGSNFTLKIRSTKLEDSAMYFCASRLRGIDLGGQPQHFGDGTRLSIL.

The table lists this clonotype with many counts. The V gene is TRBV3-1, the J gene TRBJ2-7, with D hard to call. V was pared by 3 bases and J by 2 bases, with 11 bases between. Germline V lookup: CDR1 LGHDT, CDR2 YNNKEL (reference sequence). This CDR3 has 14 residues. The CDR3 DNA reads as TGTGCCAGCAGCCAGCTCGGACGGGCCTACGAGCAGTACTTC. It codes for CASSQLGRAYEQYF.

In this sample, this clonotype turned up many times. This chain uses TRBV7-6 with TRBJ1-1; D remains unclear. V was pared by 4 bases and J by 1 base, with 7 bases between. The CDR3 consists of 13 residues. Germline CDR1 and CDR2: SGHVS and FNYEAQ. CDR3 loop: CASSSGKNTEAFF. CDR3 bases: TGTGCCAGCAGCTCCGGGAAGAACACTGAAGCTTTCTTT.

At least ten counts were recorded for this clonotype. The V gene is TRBV2, the J gene TRBJ1-2; 7 nucleotides align to TRBD1. This CDR3 contains 12 residues. J was trimmed by 8 bases and V by 6 bases; bases with no gene match: 6. Germline CDR1 SNHLY, CDR2 FYNNEI. The CDR3 nucleotides read TGTGCCAGCAGAGGACAGGTGGACGGCTACACCTTC. Translating gives CASRGQVDGYTF.

This chain links TRBV15 with TRBJ1-5, with D maybe TRBD1 (5 bases). V was shortened by 0 bases and J by 6 bases, with 15 bases between the two germline ends. The V gene's germline CDR1 is LNHNV and CDR2 YYDKDF (reference sequence). This CDR3 has 16 amino acids. CDR3 in DNA: TGTGCCACCAGCAGAGATTTAACGGGACGGGTTCAGCCCCAGCATTTT. Protein sequence: CATSRDLTGRVQPQHF.

The chain carries TRBV3-1 and TRBJ2-3, with D perhaps given as TRBD1 or TRBD2 (6 bases each). Trimming took 7 bases from V and 7 from J, leaving 15 bases between them. CDR3 size: 13 residues. Germline CDR1 reads LGHDT; CDR2 reads YNNKEL (reference sequence). Here the CDR3 reads CASTKKGGNTQYF. The CDR3 DNA follows: TGTGCCAGCACCAAAAAAGGGGGGAATACGCAGTATTTT.

This clonotype was found many times. The V gene is TRBV10-3, the J gene TRBJ2-1; 9 positions match TRBD2. Germline V gene data show CDR1 as ENHRY and CDR2 as SYGVKD. J gave up 8 bases and V 0 bases, and 8 bases lay outside the gene matches. CDR3 length equals 16 residues. The CDR3 loop is CAISESGGRATDEQFF. The CDR3 DNA sequence: TGTGCCATCAGTGAGTCGGGCGGGAGGGCCACAGATGAGCAGTTCTTC.

There are many counts of this clonotype. V and J are TRBV6-1 and TRBJ2-7; D is unresolved. This CDR3 has 13 residues. Germline loops: CDR1 MNHNS, CDR2 SASEGT. V shed 10 bases and J shed 0 bases, with 13 bases lying between them. CDR3 sequence (DNA): TGTGCCACCGAGCATCAAAACTCCTACGAGCAGTACTTC. This gives the protein CATEHQNSYEQYF.

This clonotype was detected only a few times. The J gene is TRBJ2-1, the V gene TRBV5-1; 13 bases match TRBD2. The ends lost 4 bases at V and 7 bases at J; junction bases unmatched: 23. This CDR3 spans 21 amino acids. From germline, CDR1 is SGHRS and CDR2 YFSETQ. CDR3 loop: CASSPMPTSGGAGGLGNEQFF. As DNA, the CDR3 is TGCGCCAGCAGCCCCATGCCCACTAGCGGGGGGGCCGGTGGTCTAGGAAATGAGCAGTTCTTC. Full variable domain (remainder filled in from reference TRBV5-1 and TRBJ2-1): KAGVTQTPRYLIKTRGQQVTLSCSPISGHRSVSWYQQTPGQGLQFLFEYFSETQRNKGNFPGRFSGRQFSNSRSEMNVSTLELGDSALYLCASSPMPTSGGAGGLGNEQFFGPGTRLTVL.

This clonotype was found a few times. A much larger clone lies a single base off, so this may be a read error. This chain uses TRBV20-1 with TRBJ1-1, with 7 bases matching TRBD1. Trimming took 5 bases from V and 1 from J; bases not matched to a gene: 10. This CDR3 has 15 residues. Looked up from germline, CDR1 is DFQATT and CDR2 is SNEGSKA (reference sequence). CDR3 sequence reads: CSAHGQAGRNTEAFF. The DNA for the CDR3 is TGCAGTGCTCACGGACAGGCAGGGCGGAACACTGAAGCTTTCTTT.

J is TRBJ2-5 and V is TRBV3-1; 12 bases fit TRBD2. After removal of 1 base from V and 5 bases from J, the junction contained 5 bases not matched to a gene. CDR3 length equals 16 residues. Germline V gives CDR1 LGHDT, CDR2 YNNKEL (reference sequence). CDR3: CASSQGRLAGVETQYF. As DNA, the CDR3 is TGTGCCAGCAGCCAAGGGCGACTAGCGGGAGTTGAGACCCAGTACTTC.

The chain uses TRBV20-1 and TRBJ2-1; 12 positions agree with TRBD2. Germline loops: CDR1 DFQATT, CDR2 SNEGSKA (reference sequence). The junction had 4 bases not matched to a gene; V was cut back by 1 base and J by 3 bases. The CDR3 sequence is 16 residues long. In nucleotides, the CDR3 is TGCAGTGCTAGAGCCCCTAGCGGGGGGGACTACAATGAGCAGTTCTTC. Translating gives CSARAPSGGDYNEQFF.